This is a list of T cell receptor beta chains from one sample in a study of CD8+ T cells in alopecia areata. Sequencing was performed with immunoSEQ multiplex PCR; in TCRdb, only in-frame clones are kept and a portion is missing. The profile shows 100,000 to 150,000 clones, roughly 50% of them singletons. Sample: NKG2D-low CD8+ T cells sorted from blood. The source of these receptors is a human donor with alopecia areata. Both conserved end residues are part of each CDR3. D genes are given only for firm matches. Part of the rows lack a size; the others show once, few, many or a class for expanded clones.

V gene	D gene	J gene	clone size	CDR3 DNA	CDR3 protein
TRBV5-4	NA	TRBJ2-7	once	TGTGCCAGCAGCTTTCACGGGAGCGACGAGCAGTACTTC	CASSFHGSDEQYF
TRBV18	NA	TRBJ2-3	NA	TGTGCCAGCTCCCGCAGGGATACGCAGTATTTT	CASSRRDTQYF
TRBV5-6	NA	TRBJ2-7	NA	TGTGCCAGCAGCTTGGGGACCCGGGGCGAGCAGTACTTC	CASSLGTRGEQYF
TRBV29-1	NA	TRBJ1-2	NA	TGCAGCGCCCAGAACAGGGATGGCTACACCTTC	CSAQNRDGYTF
TRBV19	NA	TRBJ2-1	many	TGTGCCAGTAGTATCGGACTGGAGGCCTACAATGAGCAGTTCTTC	CASSIGLEAYNEQFF
TRBV28	TRBD1	TRBJ1-2	few	TGTGCCAGCAGTTCTGGCCGGGCGGACAGGGGTAATGGCTACACCTTC	CASSSGRADRGNGYTF
TRBV29-1	TRBD2	TRBJ2-1	NA	TGCAGCGTTCCCCCCGCGGGAGGCTACAATGAGCAGTTCTTC	CSVPPAGGYNEQFF
TRBV5-6	NA	TRBJ2-7	NA	TGTGCCAGCAGCTTGGCCGGTGGCGGCTCCTACGAGCAGTACTTC	CASSLAGGGSYEQYF
TRBV29-1	NA	TRBJ2-4	few	TGCAGCGTTTACTTGGACATTCAGTACTTC	CSVYLDIQYF
TRBV20-1	TRBD1	TRBJ2-3	NA	TGCAGTACAGGGGGTGAGGATACGCAGTATTTT	CSTGGEDTQYF
TRBV15	NA	TRBJ2-2	NA	TGTGCCACCAGCAGAGATATGATCGGGGAGCTGTTTTTT	CATSRDMIGELFF
TRBV9	TRBD1	TRBJ1-1	NA	TGTGCCAGCAGCGGACAGGGGGGGAACACTGAAGCTTTCTTT	CASSGQGGNTEAFF
TRBV4-3	NA	TRBJ2-1	few	TGCGCCAGCAGCCCCGACGGGAATGAGCAGTTCTTC	CASSPDGNEQFF
TRBV19	NA	TRBJ2-3	few	TGTGCCAGTAGTATAGGGGTTGCAGATACGCAGTATTTT	CASSIGVADTQYF
TRBV29-1	TRBD1	TRBJ2-2	NA	TGCAGCGTTATCCCCAGACAGGGGGAGAACACCGGGGAGCTGTTTTTT	CSVIPRQGENTGELFF
TRBV9	TRBD2	TRBJ2-1	NA	TGTGCCAGCAGCGGGCCAGGAGGAGCGGGAGGGCATAATGAGCAGTTCTTC	CASSGPGGAGGHNEQFF
TRBV28	NA	TRBJ2-5	NA	TGTGCCAGCAGTATTCGACAGAACCAAGAGACCCAGTACTTC	CASSIRQNQETQYF
TRBV29-1	TRBD2	TRBJ2-5	few	TGCAGCGAGTCGCCAGCGGGAATACAAGAGACCCAGTACTTC	CSESPAGIQETQYF
TRBV19	NA	TRBJ2-1	few	TGTGCCAGTAGTATAGTCATTGGGGATGAGCAGTTCTTC	CASSIVIGDEQFF
TRBV4-1	NA	TRBJ1-1	NA	TGCGCCAGCAGCGGGGGGAACACTGAAGCTTTCTTT	CASSGGNTEAFF
TRBV29-1	NA	TRBJ2-2	few	TGCAGCGTTGTGGACAGAAGGGCCGGGGAGCTGTTTTTT	CSVVDRRAGELFF
TRBV29-1	TRBD2	TRBJ2-2	few	TGCAGCGTTGAGGCTAGCGGTCACACCGGGGAGCTGTTTTTT	CSVEASGHTGELFF
TRBV7-9	NA	TRBJ1-1	few	TGTGCCAGCATTGGACAAGCGGCTGAAGCTTTCTTT	CASIGQAAEAFF
TRBV20-1	TRBD1	TRBJ2-3	NA	TGCAGTGCTCAGGACAGGGCTACGCAGTATTTT	CSAQDRATQYF
TRBV29-1	NA	TRBJ2-2	NA	TGCAGCGTTGGGCCGGCGGGGGCAAACACCGGGGAGCTGTTTTTT	CSVGPAGANTGELFF
TRBV27	TRBD2	TRBJ2-1	NA	TGTGCCAGCAGTTTATTGACAGCGGGAGGGCACAATGAGCAGTTCTTC	CASSLLTAGGHNEQFF